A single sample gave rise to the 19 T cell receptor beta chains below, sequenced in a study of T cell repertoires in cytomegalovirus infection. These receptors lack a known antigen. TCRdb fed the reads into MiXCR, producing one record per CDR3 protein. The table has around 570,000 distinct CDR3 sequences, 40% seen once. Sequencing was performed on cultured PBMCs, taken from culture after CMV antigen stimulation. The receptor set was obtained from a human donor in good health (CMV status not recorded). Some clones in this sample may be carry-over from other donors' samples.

The CDR3 region is CASSTQTSGEQFF. The DNA of the CDR3 is TGTGCCAGCAGCACCCAGACTAGCGGGGAGCAGTTCTTC. The chain recombines TRBV7-9 with TRBJ2-1; 10 positions match TRBD2. Losses at the gene ends were 5 bases for V and 10 bases for J; bases not matched to a gene: 5. CDR3 length: 13 residues. The germline gives CDR1 SEHNR, CDR2 FQNEAQ (reference sequence).

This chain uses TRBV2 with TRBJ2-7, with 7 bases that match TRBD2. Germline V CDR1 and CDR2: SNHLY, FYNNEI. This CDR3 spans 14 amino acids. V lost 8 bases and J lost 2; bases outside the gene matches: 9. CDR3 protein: CASGASGGTYEQYF. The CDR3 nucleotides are TGTGCCAGCGGCGCCTCGGGAGGAACCTACGAGCAGTACTTC. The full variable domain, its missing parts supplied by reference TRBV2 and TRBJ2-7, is EPEVTQTPSHQVTQMGQEVILRCVPISNHLYFYWYRQILGQKVEFLVSFYNNEISEKSEIFDDQFSVERPDGSNFTLKIRSTKLEDSAMYFCASGASGGTYEQYFGPGTRLTVT.

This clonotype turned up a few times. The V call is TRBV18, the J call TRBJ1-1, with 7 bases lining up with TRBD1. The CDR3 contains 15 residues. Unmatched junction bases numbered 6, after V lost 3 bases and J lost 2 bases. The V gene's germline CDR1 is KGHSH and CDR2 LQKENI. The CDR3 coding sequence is TGTGCCAGCTCACCCGGGCAGGGGGGCAACACTGAAGCTTTCTTT. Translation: CASSPGQGGNTEAFF.

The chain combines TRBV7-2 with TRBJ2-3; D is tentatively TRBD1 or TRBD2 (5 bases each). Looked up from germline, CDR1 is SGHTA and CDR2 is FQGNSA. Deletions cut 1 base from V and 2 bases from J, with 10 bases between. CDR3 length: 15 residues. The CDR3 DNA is TGTGCCAGCAGCTTAGACGAGGGGCTCACAGATACGCAGTATTTT. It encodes CASSLDEGLTDTQYF.

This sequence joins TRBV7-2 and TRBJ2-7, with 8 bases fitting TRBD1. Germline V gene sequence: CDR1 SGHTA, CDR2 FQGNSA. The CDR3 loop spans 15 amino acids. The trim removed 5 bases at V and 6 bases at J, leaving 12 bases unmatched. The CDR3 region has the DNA TGTGCCAGCAGCCAACGTCAGGGGGCGGTAGTCGAGCAGTACTTC. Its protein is CASSQRQGAVVEQYF. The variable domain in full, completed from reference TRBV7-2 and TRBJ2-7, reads GAGVSQSPSNKVTEKGKDVELRCDPISGHTALYWYRQSLGQGLEFLIYFQGNSAPDKSGLPSDRFSAERTGGSVSTLTIQRTQQEDSAVYLCASSQRQGAVVEQYFGPGTRLTVT.

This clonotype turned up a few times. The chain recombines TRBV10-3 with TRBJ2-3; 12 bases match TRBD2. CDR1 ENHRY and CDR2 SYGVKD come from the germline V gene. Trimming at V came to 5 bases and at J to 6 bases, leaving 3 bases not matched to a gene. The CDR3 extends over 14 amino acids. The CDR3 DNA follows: TGTGCCATCAGTCCTAGCGGGAGGGCTGATACGCAGTATTTT. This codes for CAISPSGRADTQYF.

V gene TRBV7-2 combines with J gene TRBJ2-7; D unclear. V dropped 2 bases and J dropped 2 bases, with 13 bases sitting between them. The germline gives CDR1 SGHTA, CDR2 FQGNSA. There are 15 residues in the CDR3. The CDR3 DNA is TGTGCCAGCAGCTTATATGGGCGACTTACCTACGAGCAGTACTTC. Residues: CASSLYGRLTYEQYF.

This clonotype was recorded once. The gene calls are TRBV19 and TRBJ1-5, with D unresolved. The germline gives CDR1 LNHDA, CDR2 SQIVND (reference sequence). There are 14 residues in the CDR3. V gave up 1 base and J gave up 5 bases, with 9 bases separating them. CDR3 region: CASSIVPGDQPQHF. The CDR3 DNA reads TGTGCCAGTAGTATAGTCCCAGGAGATCAGCCCCAGCATTTT.

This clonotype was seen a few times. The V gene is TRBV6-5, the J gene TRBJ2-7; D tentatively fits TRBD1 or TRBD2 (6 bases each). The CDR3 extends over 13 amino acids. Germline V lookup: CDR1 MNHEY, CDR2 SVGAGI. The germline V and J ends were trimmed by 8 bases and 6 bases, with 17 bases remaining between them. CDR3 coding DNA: TGTGCCAGCGAGGCGGAGGGGGGATTCGAGCAGTACTTC. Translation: CASEAEGGFEQYF.

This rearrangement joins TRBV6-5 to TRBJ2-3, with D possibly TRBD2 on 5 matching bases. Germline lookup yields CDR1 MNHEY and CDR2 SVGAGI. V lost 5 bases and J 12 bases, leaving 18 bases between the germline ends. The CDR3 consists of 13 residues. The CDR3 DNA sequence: TGTGCCAGCAGTAGGGAGCGGACTCGAATCCAGTATTTT. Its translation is CASSRERTRIQYF.

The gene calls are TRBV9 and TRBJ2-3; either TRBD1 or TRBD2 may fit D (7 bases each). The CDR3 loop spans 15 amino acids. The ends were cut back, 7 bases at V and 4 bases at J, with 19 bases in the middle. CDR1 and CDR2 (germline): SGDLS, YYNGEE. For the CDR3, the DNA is TGTGCCAGCCGCCCAGGGGGGGCTGTATCAGATACGCAGTATTTT. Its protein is CASRPGGAVSDTQYF.

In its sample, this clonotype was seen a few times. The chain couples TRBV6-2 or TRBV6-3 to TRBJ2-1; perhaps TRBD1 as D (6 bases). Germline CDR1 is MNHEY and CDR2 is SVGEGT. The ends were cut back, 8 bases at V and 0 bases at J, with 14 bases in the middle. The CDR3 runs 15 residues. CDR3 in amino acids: CASRTVTHSYNEQFF. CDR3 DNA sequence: TGTGCCAGCCGGACAGTTACCCACTCCTACAATGAGCAGTTCTTC.

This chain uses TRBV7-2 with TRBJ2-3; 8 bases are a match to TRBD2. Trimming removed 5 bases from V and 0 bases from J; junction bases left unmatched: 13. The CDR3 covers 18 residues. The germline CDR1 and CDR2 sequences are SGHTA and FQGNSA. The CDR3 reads CASSRQPLAVTSTDTQYF. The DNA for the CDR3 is TGTGCCAGCAGCCGACAACCACTAGCGGTGACTAGCACAGATACGCAGTATTTT.

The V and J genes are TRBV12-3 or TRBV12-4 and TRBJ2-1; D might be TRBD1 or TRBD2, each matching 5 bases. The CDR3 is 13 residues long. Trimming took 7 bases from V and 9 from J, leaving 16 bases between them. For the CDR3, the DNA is TGTGCCAGCACCGCCAGAGGTGGGGGTGAGCAGTTCTTC. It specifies CASTARGGGEQFF.

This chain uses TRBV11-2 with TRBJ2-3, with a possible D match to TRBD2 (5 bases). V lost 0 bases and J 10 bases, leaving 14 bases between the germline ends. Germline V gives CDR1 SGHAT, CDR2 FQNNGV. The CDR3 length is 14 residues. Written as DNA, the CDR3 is TGTGCCAGCAGCTTAGATCAAACACCGAGGGCGCAGTATTTT. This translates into CASSLDQTPRAQYF.

The CDR3 nucleotides read TGTGCCATCCTGGGGGGGGATCGAGGAGACGAGCAGTACTTC. Its protein is CAILGGDRGDEQYF. The V and J genes are TRBV7-9 and TRBJ2-7; TRBD2 aligns across 7 bases. With 10 bases clipped from V and 5 bases from J, the junction kept 14 bases outside the gene matches. Germline V gene lookup returns CDR1 SEHNR and CDR2 FQNEAQ (reference sequence). The CDR3 runs 14 residues.

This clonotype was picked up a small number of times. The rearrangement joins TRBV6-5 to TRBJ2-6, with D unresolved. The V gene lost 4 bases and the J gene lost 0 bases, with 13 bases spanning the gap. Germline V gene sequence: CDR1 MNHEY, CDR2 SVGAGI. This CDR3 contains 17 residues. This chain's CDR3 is CASSSKQLNSGANVLTF. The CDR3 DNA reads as TGTGCCAGCAGTTCGAAACAACTTAACTCTGGGGCCAACGTCCTGACTTTC.

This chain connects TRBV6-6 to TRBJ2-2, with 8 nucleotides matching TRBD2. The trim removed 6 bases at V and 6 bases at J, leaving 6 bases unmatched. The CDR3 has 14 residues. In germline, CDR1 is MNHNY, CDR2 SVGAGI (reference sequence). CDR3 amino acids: CASRSGLEAGELFF. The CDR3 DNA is TGTGCCAGCAGGTCGGGACTAGAAGCCGGGGAGCTGTTTTTT.

Written as DNA, the CDR3 is TGTGCCAGCAGTCTGACAGGGGGCGGCGACACCTTC. This translates into CASSLTGGGDTF. The rearrangement uses TRBV7-2 and TRBJ1-2, with 10 bases matching TRBD1. Per the germline V gene, CDR1 is SGHTA and CDR2 is FQGNSA. The CDR3 is made up of 12 amino acids. J was trimmed by 12 bases and V by 6 bases; bases with no gene match: 7.